The TCR beta chain under discussion was sequenced for a study of identical twins. General study results and limits: Interpretation of the results relied on cross-sectional statistical analysis and not on following the same donors.

A few counts support this clonotype. Its target is not known. Germline CDR1 is SGDLS and CDR2 is YYNGEE. Trimming removed 0 bases at V and 13 bases at J, with 17 bases between. This CDR3 has 14 amino acids. TCRdb redid the calling of the 5' RACE reads with MiXCR, one entry per CDR3 protein. The table lists about 530,000 distinct CDR3 sequences, about a fifth of them singletons. The same data also contributed to another study, on yellow fever vaccine responses in identical twins.

Sequenced input: CD4+ T cells sorted from blood. This clonotype was obtained from a woman aged 18 to 35 in good health. The chain has TRBV9 and TRBJ2-1; D is possibly TRBD1 or TRBD2 (6 bases each). CDR3 in DNA: TGTGCCAGCAGCGTAGAGGGGGGAGCTTCCCCCCAGTTCTTC. As protein: CASSVEGGASPQFF.